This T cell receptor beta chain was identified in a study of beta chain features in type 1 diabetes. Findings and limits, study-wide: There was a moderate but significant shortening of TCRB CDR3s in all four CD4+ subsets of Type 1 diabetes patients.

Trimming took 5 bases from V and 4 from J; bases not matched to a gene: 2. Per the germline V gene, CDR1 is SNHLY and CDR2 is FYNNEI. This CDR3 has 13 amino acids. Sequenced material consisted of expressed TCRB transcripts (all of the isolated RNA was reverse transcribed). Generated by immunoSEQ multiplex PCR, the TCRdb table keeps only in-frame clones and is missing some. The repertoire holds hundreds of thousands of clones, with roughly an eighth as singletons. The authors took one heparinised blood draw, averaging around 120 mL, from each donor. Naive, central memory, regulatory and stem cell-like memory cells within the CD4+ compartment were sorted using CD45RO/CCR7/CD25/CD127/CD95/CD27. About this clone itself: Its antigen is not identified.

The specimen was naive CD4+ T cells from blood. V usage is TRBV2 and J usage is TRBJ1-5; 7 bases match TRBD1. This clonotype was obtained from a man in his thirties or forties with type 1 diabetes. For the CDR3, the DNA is TGTGCCAGCAGTCGACAGGGAAATCAGCCCCAGCATTTT. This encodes CASSRQGNQPQHF.